The present T cell receptor beta chain was sequenced within a study of T cell repertoires in cytomegalovirus infection. On the study more broadly: TCR beta signatures that were public indicated CMV infection and matching HLA type.

Germline V gene sequence: CDR1 MDHEN, CDR2 SYDVKM. V dropped 4 bases and J dropped 1 base, with 22 bases sitting between them. The CDR3 contains 18 residues. Study-level points and caveats: Summed frequency of shared TCR beta families picked out CMV carriers who also had the relevant HLA.

MiXCR was run by TCRdb on the reads, yielding one entry per CDR3 protein. This sample has about 830,000 distinct CDR3 sequences, with 30% to 35% found just once. With regard to this clonotype: The antigen is undetermined.

The TCR comes from a human donor in good health (CMV status not recorded). Some clones in this sample may be carry-over from other donors' samples. J is TRBJ2-5 and V is TRBV28; D may correspond to TRBD1 or TRBD2 (5 bases each). Source: cultured CD8+ T cells from PBMCs, taken from culture after CMV antigen stimulation. CDR3 DNA: TGTGCCAGCAGTTCCCGTACACCACTTCTGGGGGTCCAAGAGACCCAGTACTTC. Amino acid sequence: CASSSRTPLLGVQETQYF.